These T cell receptor beta chains were read from a single sample in a study of somatic mutations in cytotoxic T cells in rheumatoid arthritis. Generated by immunoSEQ multiplex PCR, the TCRdb table keeps only in-frame clones and is missing some. The sample lists 9,000 to 9,500 clones; nearly 80% were seen once. Sequencing input: CD8+ T cells sorted from blood. These receptors all stem from an adult with rheumatoid arthritis. The CDR3 runs from the conserved cysteine through the conserved F or W. The D gene is left open where the match is weak. The size field is filled for only some rows; it gives once, few, many or a size class.

cdr3_aa,cdr3_nt,clone_size,v_call,d_call,j_call
CASSPSGWGTDTQYF,TGTGCCAGCAGCCCTAGCGGATGGGGCACAGATACGCAGTATTTT,NA,TRBV7-3,TRBD2,TRBJ2-3
CASRQGTASGNTIYF,TGTGCCAGCAGACAGGGGACAGCCTCTGGAAACACCATATATTTT,NA,TRBV7-6,TRBD1,TRBJ1-3
CASGVGLADNEQFF,TGTGCCAGTGGAGTAGGACTAGCCGACAATGAGCAGTTCTTC,NA,TRBV6-1,TRBD2,TRBJ2-1
CASSLATDEQYF,TGTGCCAGCAGCTTGGCCACGGACGAGCAGTACTTC,NA,TRBV5-6,NA,TRBJ2-7
CASSPGRVENSPLHF,TGTGCCAGCAGCCCCGGCAGGGTTGAAAATTCACCCCTCCACTTT,NA,TRBV27,NA,TRBJ1-6
CASAPGDTDTQYF,TGTGCCAGCGCGCCCGGGGACACAGATACGCAGTATTTT,NA,TRBV9,NA,TRBJ2-3
CASSATGSYEQYF,TGTGCCAGCAGTGCCACAGGGTCCTACGAGCAGTACTTC,NA,TRBV6-5,NA,TRBJ2-7
CASSVGAVTRLGELFF,TGTGCCAGCAGCGTAGGGGCGGTGACACGGCTCGGGGAGCTGTTTTTT,NA,TRBV9,NA,TRBJ2-2
CASSLDSGPYEQYF,TGCGCCAGCAGCTTAGATAGCGGGCCCTACGAGCAGTACTTC,NA,TRBV5-1,TRBD2,TRBJ2-7
CASSDLLAGEDEQYF,TGTGCCAGCAGTGACCTACTAGCGGGAGAAGACGAGCAGTACTTC,NA,TRBV6-1,TRBD2,TRBJ2-7
CTSSQGLAGPEQYF,TGCACCAGCAGCCAAGGACTAGCGGGACCCGAGCAGTACTTC,NA,TRBV4-1,TRBD2,TRBJ2-7
CASSWSSGGTYNEQFF,TGTGCCAGTAGTTGGTCTAGCGGGGGAACCTACAATGAGCAGTTCTTC,NA,TRBV19,TRBD2,TRBJ2-1
CASSFGHEQYF,TGTGCCAGCAGCTTCGGCCACGAGCAGTACTTC,NA,TRBV5-5,NA,TRBJ2-7
CASSYSRGQVSYEQYF,TGTGCCAGCAGTTACTCGAGAGGACAGGTTTCCTACGAGCAGTACTTC,NA,TRBV6-5,TRBD1,TRBJ2-7
CAWTRGSMNTEAFF,TGTGCCTGGACCCGAGGATCTATGAACACTGAAGCTTTCTTT,few,TRBV30,NA,TRBJ1-1
CASSPYTGELFF,TGTGCCAGCAGCCCTTACACCGGGGAGCTGTTTTTT,NA,TRBV11-2,NA,TRBJ2-2
CASSVSGLDRVQETQYF,TGTGCCAGCAGCGTGTCAGGTCTGGACAGAGTCCAAGAGACCCAGTACTTC,NA,TRBV9,NA,TRBJ2-5
CASSVGGRETQYF,TGTGCCAGCAGCGTAGGAGGCCGGGAGACCCAGTACTTC,NA,TRBV9,NA,TRBJ2-5
CASRLAGGQDTQYF,TGTGCCAGCAGGCTGGCGGGGGGGCAAGATACGCAGTATTTT,NA,TRBV27,TRBD2,TRBJ2-3
CASSIDQGHTDTQYF,TGTGCCAGTAGTATAGATCAAGGTCACACAGATACGCAGTATTTT,NA,TRBV19,NA,TRBJ2-3
CASRSFTSGRVDTQYF,TGTGCCAGCAGAAGCTTCACTAGCGGGAGAGTAGATACGCAGTATTTT,NA,TRBV28,TRBD2,TRBJ2-3
CASRHRDSGDEQFF,TGTGCCAGCAGACACAGGGATAGCGGCGATGAGCAGTTCTTC,NA,TRBV9,NA,TRBJ2-1
CASSRSAYEQYF,TGTGCCAGCAGTCGCTCAGCCTACGAGCAGTACTTC,NA,TRBV28,NA,TRBJ2-7
CASSLQGGFEKLFF,TGTGCCAGCAGTTTACAGGGAGGGTTCGAAAAACTGTTTTTT,NA,TRBV28,NA,TRBJ1-4
CASSQDRSRGYSYEQYF,TGCGCCAGCAGCCAAGATCGGTCCCGGGGCTACTCCTACGAGCAGTACTTC,NA,TRBV4-3,NA,TRBJ2-7
CASSYGPNTGELFF,TGTGCCAGCAGTTACGGACCGAACACCGGGGAGCTGTTTTTT,NA,TRBV6-5,NA,TRBJ2-2
CASSLHEDSPYNEQFF,TGTGCCAGCAGCTTGCATGAGGACAGCCCATACAATGAGCAGTTCTTC,NA,TRBV11-1,NA,TRBJ2-1
CASSLDALYEQYF,TGTGCCAGCAGCTTAGACGCACTCTACGAGCAGTACTTC,NA,TRBV7-3,NA,TRBJ2-7
CASSLEIGTYEQYF,TGTGCCAGCAGCTTGGAAATTGGCACCTACGAGCAGTACTTC,once,TRBV5-5,NA,TRBJ2-7
CASSVGASGNTIYF,TGTGCCAGCAGCGTAGGCGCCTCTGGAAACACCATATATTTT,NA,TRBV9,NA,TRBJ1-3
CASIPQGGARGYTF,TGTGCCAGCATTCCGCAGGGAGGGGCTAGGGGCTACACCTTC,few,TRBV28,NA,TRBJ1-2
CASSLGVVSEQYF,TGCGCCAGCAGCTTGGGCGTGGTGTCCGAGCAGTACTTC,NA,TRBV5-1,NA,TRBJ2-7
CAREDSLKTTGELFF,TGTGCCAGAGAAGATTCCCTGAAGACTACCGGGGAGCTGTTTTTT,NA,TRBV27,NA,TRBJ2-2
CASSLAGPNTEAFF,TGCGCCAGCAGCTTGGCTGGGCCGAACACTGAAGCTTTCTTT,NA,TRBV5-1,NA,TRBJ1-1
CASSVGTSPGELFF,TGTGCCAGCAGCGTGGGAACCAGTCCCGGGGAGCTGTTTTTT,NA,TRBV9,NA,TRBJ2-2
CASSFLGYYEQYF,TGTGCCAGCTCTTTCTTAGGGTATTACGAGCAGTACTTC,NA,TRBV25-1,NA,TRBJ2-7
CASSYLGQRSDYTF,TGTGCCAGCAGTTATTTGGGGCAGAGGAGCGACTACACCTTC,NA,TRBV6-5,NA,TRBJ1-2
CASSFRTVNQPQHF,TGTGCCAGCAGTTTCCGGACAGTCAATCAGCCCCAGCATTTT,NA,TRBV28,NA,TRBJ1-5
CASSLEYGGGPYTQYF,TGTGCCAGCAGCTTAGAGTACGGGGGGGGCCCATATACGCAGTATTTT,once,TRBV11-2,TRBD2,TRBJ2-3
CASSPHGGIPRVGELFF,TGTGCCAGCAGCCCACACGGAGGGATCCCCCGGGTCGGGGAGCTGTTTTTT,NA,TRBV7-2,NA,TRBJ2-2
CASSLGGRDHDTQYF,TGTGCCAGCAGCTTAGGCGGGAGGGACCACGATACGCAGTATTTT,NA,TRBV11-2,TRBD2,TRBJ2-3
CASSSYNEQFF,TGTGCCAGTAGTTCCTACAATGAGCAGTTCTTC,NA,TRBV19,NA,TRBJ2-1
CASSSAGGSYNEQFF,TGCGCCAGCAGCTCGGCGGGGGGCTCCTACAATGAGCAGTTCTTC,once,TRBV5-1,TRBD2,TRBJ2-1
CASSGGDRQETQYF,TGTGCCAGCAGTGGGGGCGACAGACAAGAGACCCAGTACTTC,NA,TRBV6-1,NA,TRBJ2-5
CASSKIRDSLYNEQFF,TGTGCCAGTAGCAAGATCCGGGACAGCCTATACAATGAGCAGTTCTTC,NA,TRBV19,TRBD1,TRBJ2-1
CASSNRDRRYNEQFF,TGTGCCAGCTCCAACCGGGACAGACGTTACAATGAGCAGTTCTTC,NA,TRBV7-6,TRBD1,TRBJ2-1